This T cell receptor (beta chain) is from a study of blood T cell repertoires in COVID-19 (dated by TCRdb to the early 2020s). A note on the overall study: Collaborator samples came from the United States, Italy and Spain and covered acute and convalescent phases of COVID-19. The prospective study material was composed of cDNA or gDNA derived from T cells, B-cell-depleted T cells, or PBMCs. Deeply sampled blood TCRbeta repertoires from subjects exposed to, actively infected with, or recovered from COVID-19 were included in the dataset. The repertoires were released in a freely available public database meant as a resource for research on the immune response to SARS-CoV-2. The samples were drawn from the first 160 participants of the ongoing ImmuneRACE study and from 1,200 or so subjects provided by 6 global collaborators. A de-identified subject ID, COVID-19 status, age in years and sex were almost always included in the sample metadata. Where available, HLA class I and class II types were obtained from metadata supplied by the sample provider rather than from assay-based typing.

Per the germline V gene, MGHRA is the CDR1 and YSYEKL is the CDR2. The cysteine opens and the phenylalanine closes a CDR3 of 17 amino acids. Only the CDR3 DNA is retained, 51 bases long and in frame from the first base. The germline V and J ends show losses of 2 bases and 7 bases respectively, and no gene match explains 13 bases of the junction. General conclusions and limits of the study: Clinical and demographic metadata were provided uncurated, with the amount varying by source and participant.

TCRbeta CDR3 regions were amplified from genomic DNA using the immunoSEQ Assay, a bias-controlled multiplex PCR. The study's processing was this. Within the assay, amplification of reference gene primers was used to estimate how many nucleated cells each sample contained. To quantify the absolute abundance of each unique TCRbeta CDR3 rearrangement, sequence reads were collapsed and filtered. Productive Simpson clonality was computed per sample as the square root of Simpson's diversity index over productive rearrangements. Entries here come from immuneACCESS through TCRdb and include only in-frame sequences with V and J called. Some clones fail to appear in such tables; in the studies checked, an unresolved V gene covers under half of the shortfall, and the cause of the remainder is unknown. That table supplies the V and J calls and clone size; D and trimming were determined from the DNA. This sample has more than 300,000 clones in its table, and 88% of those were observed once. 0.9% to 1.5% of the sample comes from the top ten.

A word on this clone: No cognate antigen has been identified for it. No per-base quality is available; no much larger clone lies one base away.

Participants in the prospective study were enrolled through a virtual design, were aged about 18 to 100 years, and lived in 20 to 30 United States geographic areas. In the prospective study, cohorts were assigned on the basis of participant-reported clinical history obtained from a screening survey and a study questionnaire. For ImmuneRACE Cohort 3, a participant was defined as recovered based on two consecutive negative NP/OP PCR tests, clearance by a healthcare professional, or resolution of symptoms. In the prospective study, mobile phlebotomists collected whole blood, serum and a nasopharyngeal or oropharyngeal swab from each participant. Participants in the prospective study had the option to provide additional blood draws and questionnaires over an approximately 2-month period. Before DNA extraction, prospective study blood samples were shipped either frozen or at room temperature.

What was sequenced was PBMCs or T cells enriched from blood (not recorded which). This sequence was found in a woman aged 18 to 35 who had recovered from COVID-19. This sequence uses TRBV4-1 and TRBJ1-2; 10 central bases correspond to TRBD1. DNA sequence: TGCGCCAGCAGCCAAAATATACTGACGGACAGGGGGTCTGGCTACACCTTC. Translated, this is CASSQNILTDRGSGYTF.